This entry lists 5 T cell receptor beta chains sequenced from one sample in a study of early T cells in non-severe SARS-CoV-2 infection. Using its own MiXCR run on the 5' RACE reads, TCRdb lists one record per CDR3 protein. The repertoire includes 20,000 to 25,000 distinct CDR3 sequences, roughly 4.8% of them detected once, and 5% to 8% sits in the top ten. The sequenced sample consisted of whole blood. All receptors come from an adult who was a healthcare worker with PCR-confirmed SARS-CoV-2 infection or an uninfected control (not recorded which).

The sample holds many counts of this clonotype. The gene calls are TRBV20-1 and TRBJ1-1; D ambiguous. The V end was cut by 1 base, the J end by 7 bases, with 7 bases between. Germline V gene data show CDR1 as DFQATT and CDR2 as SNEGSKA (reference sequence). CDR3 size: 11 residues. CDR3 coding DNA: TGCAGTGCTAGAGTATCAGTTGAAGCTTTCTTT. This codes for CSARVSVEAFF.

This clonotype was counted at least ten times. This chain links TRBV15 with TRBJ2-2; possibly TRBD2 for D (5 bases). CDR3 length: 13 residues. Trimming stripped 1 base from V and 6 bases from J, with 6 bases between. Per the germline V gene, CDR1 is LNHNV and CDR2 is YYDKDF (reference sequence). DNA for the CDR3: TGTGCCACCAGCAGAGGCGGGCCCGGGGAGCTGTTTTTT. Protein sequence: CATSRGGPGELFF.

The CDR3 is CASNRDLSSYNEQFF. As DNA, the CDR3 is TGTGCCAGCAACCGGGACTTATCCTCCTACAATGAGCAGTTCTTC. The V gene is TRBV2, the J gene TRBJ2-1; D may be TRBD2 (6 bases). Germline lookup yields CDR1 SNHLY and CDR2 FYNNEI. The CDR3 is 15 amino acids. The germline V and J ends were trimmed by 7 bases and 0 bases, with 13 bases remaining between them.

This clonotype has at least ten counts. The rearrangement joins TRBV5-1 to TRBJ2-7; 8 bases agree with TRBD1. The V gene end was trimmed by 4 bases and the J gene end by 3 bases; junction bases not matched to a gene: 18. This CDR3 is 18 amino acids long. Germline CDR1 is SGHRS and CDR2 is YFSETQ. CDR3 protein: CASSHQEGPGQANYEQYF. The CDR3 DNA sequence: TGCGCCAGCAGCCACCAAGAGGGCCCGGGACAGGCCAACTACGAGCAGTACTTC. Drawing the rest from reference TRBV5-1 and TRBJ2-7, the complete variable domain is KAGVTQTPRYLIKTRGQQVTLSCSPISGHRSVSWYQQTPGQGLQFLFEYFSETQRNKGNFPGRFSGRQFSNSRSEMNVSTLELGDSALYLCASSHQEGPGQANYEQYFGPGTRLTVT.

The sample holds many counts of this clonotype. The genes are TRBV27 and TRBJ2-6, with D hard to call. Germline CDR1 and CDR2: MNHEY and SMNVEV (reference sequence). The V and J ends lost 5 bases and 0 bases respectively, with 11 bases between them. The CDR3 covers 16 residues. The CDR3 DNA is TGTGCCAGCAGTGCCCGACGGACCTCTGGGGCCAACGTCCTGACTTTC. Encoded protein: CASSARRTSGANVLTF. Full variable domain (missing parts from reference TRBV27 and TRBJ2-6): EAQVTQNPRYLITVTGKKLTVTCSQNMNHEYMSWYRQDPGLGLRQIYYSMNVEVTDKGDVPEGYKVSRKEKRNFPLILESPSPNQTSLYFCASSARRTSGANVLTFGAGSRLTVL.